A single sample is the source of the 3 T cell receptor beta chains below, sequenced in a study of cytomegalovirus exposure and HLA in healthy donors. The repertoire was sequenced with immunoSEQ multiplex PCR; TCRdb's copy has only in-frame clones and lacks some. The sample gives about 190,000 clones, approximately 88% of which show up once; less than 8.5% is in the top ten. Sequenced: PBMCs. These receptors were collected from a young man in good health and CMV-seropositive.

This chain joins TRBV6-5 and TRBJ2-1; tentative D call: TRBD2 (5 bases). This CDR3 is built from 16 residues. CDR1 MNHEY and CDR2 SVGAGI come from the germline V gene. V was pared by 0 bases and J by 0 bases, with 9 bases between. The CDR3 DNA reads as TGTGCCAGCAGTTACTCGGAGGTGAGCTCCTACAATGAGCAGTTCTTC. Amino acid sequence: CASSYSEVSSYNEQFF.

Here the CDR3 reads CASSQQEGFEKLFF. The CDR3 region has the DNA TGTGCCAGCAGTCAACAGGAGGGATTTGAAAAACTGTTTTTT. This chain links TRBV28 with TRBJ1-4; possibly TRBD1 for D (5 bases). From germline, CDR1 is MDHEN and CDR2 SYDVKM. The CDR3 consists of 14 residues. V was shortened by 5 bases and J by 7 bases, with 14 bases between the two germline ends.

The chain combines TRBV10-3 with TRBJ2-7; D not resolved. The CDR3 extends over 11 amino acids. Germline CDR1 and CDR2: ENHRY and SYGVKD. Trimming shortened V by 10 bases and J by 5 bases, and 12 bases separated the two germline ends. CDR3 coding DNA: TGTGCCACCCTCTCCGGTGACGAGCAGTACTTC. Translating it yields CATLSGDEQYF.